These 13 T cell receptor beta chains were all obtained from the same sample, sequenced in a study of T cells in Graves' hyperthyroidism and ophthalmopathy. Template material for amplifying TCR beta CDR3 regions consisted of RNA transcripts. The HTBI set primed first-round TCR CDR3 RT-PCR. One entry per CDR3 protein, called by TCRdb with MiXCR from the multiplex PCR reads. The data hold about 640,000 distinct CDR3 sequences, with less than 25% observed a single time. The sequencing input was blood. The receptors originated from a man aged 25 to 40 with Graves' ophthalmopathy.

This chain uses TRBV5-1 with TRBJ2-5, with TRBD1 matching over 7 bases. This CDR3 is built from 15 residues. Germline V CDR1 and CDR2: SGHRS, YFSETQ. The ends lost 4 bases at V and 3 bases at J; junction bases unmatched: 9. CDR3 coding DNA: TGCGCCAGCAGCCACAGGGGCTCCGGGGAAGAGACCCAGTACTTC. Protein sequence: CASSHRGSGEETQYF. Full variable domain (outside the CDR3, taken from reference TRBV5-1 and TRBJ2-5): KAGVTQTPRYLIKTRGQQVTLSCSPISGHRSVSWYQQTPGQGLQFLFEYFSETQRNKGNFPGRFSGRQFSNSRSEMNVSTLELGDSALYLCASSHRGSGEETQYFGPGTRLLVL.

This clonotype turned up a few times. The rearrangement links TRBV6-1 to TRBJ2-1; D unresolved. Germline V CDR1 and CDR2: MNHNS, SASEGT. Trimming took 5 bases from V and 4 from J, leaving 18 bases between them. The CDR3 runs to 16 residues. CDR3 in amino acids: CASSREGATLYNEQFF. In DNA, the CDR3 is TGTGCCAGCAGTAGGGAAGGAGCGACCCTTTACAATGAGCAGTTCTTC.

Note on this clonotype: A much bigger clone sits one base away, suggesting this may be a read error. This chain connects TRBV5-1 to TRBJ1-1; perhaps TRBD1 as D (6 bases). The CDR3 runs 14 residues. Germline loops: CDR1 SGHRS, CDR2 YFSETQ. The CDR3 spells CASSSQTGNTEAFF. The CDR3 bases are TGTGCCAGCAGCTCTCAGACAGGGAACACTGAAGCTTTCTTT.

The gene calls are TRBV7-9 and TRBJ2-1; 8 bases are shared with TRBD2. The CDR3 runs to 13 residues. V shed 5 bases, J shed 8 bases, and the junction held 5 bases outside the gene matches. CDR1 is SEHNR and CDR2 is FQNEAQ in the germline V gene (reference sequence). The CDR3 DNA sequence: TGTGCCAGCAGCGCAACTAGCGGTGATGAGCAGTTCTTC. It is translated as CASSATSGDEQFF.

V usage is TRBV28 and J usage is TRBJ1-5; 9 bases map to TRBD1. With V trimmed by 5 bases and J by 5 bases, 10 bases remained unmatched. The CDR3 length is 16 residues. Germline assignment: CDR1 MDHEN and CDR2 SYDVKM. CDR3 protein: CASSPPGQGDDQPQHF. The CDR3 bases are TGTGCCAGCAGTCCCCCGGGACAGGGTGACGATCAGCCCCAGCATTTT.

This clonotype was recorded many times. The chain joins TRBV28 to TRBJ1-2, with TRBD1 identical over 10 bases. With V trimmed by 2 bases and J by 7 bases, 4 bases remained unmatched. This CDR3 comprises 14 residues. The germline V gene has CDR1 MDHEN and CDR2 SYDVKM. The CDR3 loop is CASSLAGQGVGYTF. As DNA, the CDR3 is TGTGCCAGCAGTTTAGCCGGACAGGGGGTTGGCTACACCTTC.

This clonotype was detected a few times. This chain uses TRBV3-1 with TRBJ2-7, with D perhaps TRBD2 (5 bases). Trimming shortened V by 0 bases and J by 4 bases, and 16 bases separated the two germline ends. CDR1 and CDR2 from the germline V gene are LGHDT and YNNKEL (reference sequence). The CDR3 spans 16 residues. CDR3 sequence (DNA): TGTGCCAGCAGCCAAGAGGTGGCGGGCTCTTGGTACGAGCAGTACTTC. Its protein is CASSQEVAGSWYEQYF.

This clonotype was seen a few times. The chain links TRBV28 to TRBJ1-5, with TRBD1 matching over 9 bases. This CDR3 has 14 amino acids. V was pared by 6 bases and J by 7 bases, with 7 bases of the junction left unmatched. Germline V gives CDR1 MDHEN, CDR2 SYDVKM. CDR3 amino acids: CASSHRQGGQPQHF. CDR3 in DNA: TGTGCCAGCAGCCACCGACAGGGGGGGCAGCCCCAGCATTTT.

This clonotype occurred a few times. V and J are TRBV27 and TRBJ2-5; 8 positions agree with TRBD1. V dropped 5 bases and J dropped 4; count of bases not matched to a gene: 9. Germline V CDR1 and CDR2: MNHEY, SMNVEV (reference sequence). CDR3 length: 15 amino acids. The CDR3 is CASSPSPTGGETQYF. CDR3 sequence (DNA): TGTGCCAGCAGTCCCAGCCCCACAGGGGGAGAGACCCAGTACTTC.

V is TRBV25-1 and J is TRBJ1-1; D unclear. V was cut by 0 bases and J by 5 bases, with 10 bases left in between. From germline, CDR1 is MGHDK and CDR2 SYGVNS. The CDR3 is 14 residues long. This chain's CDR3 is CASSEYMAGTEAFF. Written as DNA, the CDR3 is TGTGCCAGCAGTGAATATATGGCGGGTACTGAAGCTTTCTTT.

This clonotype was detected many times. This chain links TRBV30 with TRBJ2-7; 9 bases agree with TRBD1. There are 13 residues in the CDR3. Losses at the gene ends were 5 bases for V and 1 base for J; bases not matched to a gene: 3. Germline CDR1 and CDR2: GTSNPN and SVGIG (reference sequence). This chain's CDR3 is CAWGTGHSYEQYF. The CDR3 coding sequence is TGTGCCTGGGGGACAGGGCATTCCTACGAGCAGTACTTC.

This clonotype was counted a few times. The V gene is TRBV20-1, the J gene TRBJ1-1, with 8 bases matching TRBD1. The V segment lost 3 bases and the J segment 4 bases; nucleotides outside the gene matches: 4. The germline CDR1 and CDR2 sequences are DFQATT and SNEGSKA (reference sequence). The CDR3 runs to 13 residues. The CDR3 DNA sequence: TGCAGTGCTAGCAACAGGGGGAGCACTGAAGCTTTCTTT. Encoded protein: CSASNRGSTEAFF.

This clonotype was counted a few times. The CDR3 region is CASSYRGPANEKLFF. DNA of the CDR3: TGTGCCAGCAGTTACAGGGGGCCGGCTAATGAAAAACTGTTTTTT. The chain has TRBV6-5 and TRBJ1-4; TRBD1 aligns across 7 bases. The CDR3 loop spans 15 amino acids. Trimming removed 2 bases from V and 3 bases from J; junction bases left unmatched: 3. Germline CDR1 is MNHEY and CDR2 is SVGAGI.